In this sample, the clone carrying this T cell receptor (beta chain) turned up once. The antigen is unknown. For Graves' hyperthyroidism to be stable, ophthalmopathy could not progress within 18 months. Uncontrolled infection, other autoimmune disease, pregnancy and lactation each barred patients from inclusion. These data come from a study of T cells in Graves' hyperthyroidism and ophthalmopathy. Amplification of TCR beta CDR3 regions used RNA as the template. The TCR CDR3 was amplified in a first-round RT-PCR using the HTBI primer set. TCRdb redid the calling of the multiplex PCR reads with MiXCR, one entry per CDR3 protein. The profile shows about 350,000 distinct CDR3 sequences, approximately 15% of them singletons. Regarding the study as a whole: Median prediction lead before ophthalmopathy onset was around 6.9 months with the model. By a 13 V-J model, ophthalmopathy was set apart from stable hyperthyroidism.

This clonotype was sampled from a woman aged 30 to 39 with Graves' hyperthyroidism. Sequencing was carried out using blood.

This chain's CDR3 is CASSSPGTANTIYF. CDR3 nucleotide sequence: TGTGCCAGCAGTTCGCCCGGGACAGCAAACACCATATATTTT. This rearrangement joins TRBV28 to TRBJ1-3; TRBD1 matches 7 bases. After removal of 4 bases from V and 6 bases from J, the junction contained 6 bases not matched to a gene. This CDR3 spans 14 amino acids. Germline CDR1 and CDR2: MDHEN and SYDVKM.